Listed below are T cell receptor beta chains from one sample, sequenced in a study of post-analysis software for immune sequencing data. TCRdb ran MiXCR on the PCR reads and lists one entry per CDR3 protein. There are more than 450,000 distinct CDR3 sequences in the sample; around 44% occur only once, and under 2% lies in the top ten. Material: blood. These receptor sequences come from a girl under 18 with multiple sclerosis. CDR3s leave out the opening cysteine and the closing phenylalanine or tryptophan. D genes are given only for firm matches.

v_call d_call cdr3_aa
TRBV11-1 NA ASSLEEGENYEQY
TRBV29-1 NA SAEGGSRTDTQY
TRBV3-1 NA ASSPRTGAEENTGELF
TRBV3-1 NA ASSPTDFEQY
TRBV9 NA ASSVGLNRNYGYT
TRBV27 NA ASSFRGAGPLAQH
TRBV5-1 NA ASSLASSPYGYT
TRBV7-3 TRBD2 ASSLTPDNLVTSGGRNNEQF
TRBV6-6 NA ASTLGQSYEQY
TRBV4-1 NA ASSQTGANYGYT
TRBV6-5 TRBD2 ASSYKGLVSSYEQY
TRBV28 TRBD1 ASSLSGTVYGQY
TRBV20-1 NA SASGGLEQF
TRBV4-1 NA ASSQGNEKLF
TRBV6-2/TRBV6-3 NA ASSYRDLGTDSPLH
TRBV6-1 NA ASSPYRRDSSYNEQF
TRBV4-1 NA ASSQDQAGPFVNEQF
TRBV11-2 NA ASSLDRRTQETQY
TRBV7-2 TRBD2 ASGLASYNEQF
TRBV12-3/TRBV12-4 NA ASSFETTNEKLF